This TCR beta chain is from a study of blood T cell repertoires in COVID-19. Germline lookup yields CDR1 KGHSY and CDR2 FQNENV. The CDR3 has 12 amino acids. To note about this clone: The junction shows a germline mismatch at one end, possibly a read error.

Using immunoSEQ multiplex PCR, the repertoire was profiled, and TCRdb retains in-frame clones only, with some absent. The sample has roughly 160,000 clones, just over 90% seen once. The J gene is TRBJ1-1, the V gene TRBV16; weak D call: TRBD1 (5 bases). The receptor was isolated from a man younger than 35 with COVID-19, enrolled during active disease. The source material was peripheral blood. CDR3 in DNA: TGTGCCAGCAGTGACGGGGGACTCAGGGAATCGTGG. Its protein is CASSDGGLRESW.